This TCR beta chain came from a study of T cell responses to AZD1222 COVID-19 vaccine. Study-wide points: Clonal diversity was possibly underestimated, and the donors were mostly white British, with more females.

CDR1 is MNHEY and CDR2 is SVGAGI in the germline V gene. The trim removed 7 bases at V and 3 bases at J, leaving 6 bases unmatched. The CDR3 length is 14 residues. Comment on this clone: Its antigen is still unknown. At the DNA level, this CDR3 is encoded by other sequences in the same sample as well.

Here immunoSEQ multiplex PCR was the method, and the copy in TCRdb shows in-frame clones only, minus some. The data show 80,000 to 100,000 clones, approximately 92% seen once. Second-dose intervals of approximately 4 or approximately 12 weeks were pooled. The chain links TRBV6-5 to TRBJ1-5, with 7 bases that match TRBD1. This sequence was found in an adult who received the AZD1222 COVID-19 vaccine. Sequenced here: peripheral blood, sampled 28 days after the second AZD1222 dose. Written as DNA, the CDR3 is TGTGCCAGCAATCCGACAGGGTCCAATCAGCCCCAGCATTTT. Protein product: CASNPTGSNQPQHF.